These 17 T cell receptor beta chains came from one sample sequenced in a study of T cells in Graves' hyperthyroidism and ophthalmopathy (dated by TCRdb to the late 2010s). The protocol used for the library was multiplex PCR. The sample was run on an Illumina HiSeq 2000. Amplification of TCR beta CDR3 regions was carried out from RNA transcripts. The TCR CDR3 was subjected to a first round of RT-PCR using the HTBI primer set and the Qiagen OneStep RT-PCR kit. TCRdb ran its own pipeline on the public reads, namely fastp trimming at Q25 and MiXCR clone calling, and kept in-frame beta chains. Records with the same CDR3 protein are collapsed into one entry carrying the most frequent genes and DNA. The sample yields roughly 500,000 distinct CDR3 sequences; over 11% were counted once. More than 4.5% of the sample belongs to the ten largest clones. The material sequenced was blood. The receptors stem from a woman aged 30 to 39 with Graves' hyperthyroidism that later progressed to Graves' ophthalmopathy.

This clonotype was detected many times. The chain employs TRBV13 and TRBJ2-7; D uncertain. The germline CDR1 and CDR2 sequences are PRHDT and FYEKMQ (reference sequence). V was trimmed by 4 bases and J by 0 bases, leaving 19 bases between them. CDR3 length: 17 residues. As DNA, the CDR3 is TGTGCCAGCAGCTCCTTCTCTTGGCGGTCGAGCTCCTACGAGCAGTACTTC. Its protein is CASSSFSWRSSSYEQYF.

This clonotype was counted only a few times. The genes are TRBV6-1 and TRBJ1-5; D gene ambiguous. The V gene lost 6 bases and the J gene lost 3 bases, with 9 bases spanning the gap. Per the germline V gene, CDR1 is MNHNS and CDR2 is SASEGT. The CDR3 has 13 residues. CDR3 protein: CASRGSPNQPQHF. The CDR3 nucleotides read TGTGCCAGCAGAGGCAGCCCCAATCAGCCCCAGCATTTT.

In this sample, this clonotype turned up many times. V gene TRBV9 combines with J gene TRBJ2-1, with D possibly TRBD1 on 5 matching bases. Germline V gene lookup returns CDR1 SGDLS and CDR2 YYNGEE. This CDR3 is built from 14 residues. The V end was cut by 2 bases, the J end by 8 bases, with 14 bases between. The CDR3 bases are TGTGCCAGCAGCGTGGAAGGGGTAAGGGATGAGCAGTTCTTC. It encodes CASSVEGVRDEQFF.

The table lists this clonotype with many counts. This sequence joins TRBV6-2 or TRBV6-3 and TRBJ2-3; 7 bases line up with TRBD2. This CDR3 has 16 amino acids. V was pared by 2 bases and J by 0 bases, with 5 bases of the junction left unmatched. Germline values: CDR1 MNHEY, CDR2 SVGEGT. For the CDR3, the DNA is TGTGCCAGCAGTTACCGCAGCGGGACTAGCACAGATACGCAGTATTTT. It encodes CASSYRSGTSTDTQYF.

This clonotype was counted at least ten times. The chain recombines TRBV7-2 with TRBJ2-1, with a weak D call TRBD2 (6 bases). Germline assignment: CDR1 SGHTA and CDR2 FQGNSA. The ends were cut back, 4 bases at V and 5 bases at J, with 21 bases in the middle. CDR3 length: 17 amino acids. CDR3 sequence reads: CASSSLAAGELNNEQFF. The DNA of the CDR3 is TGTGCCAGCAGCTCCTTAGCGGCCGGGGAGCTTAACAATGAGCAGTTCTTC.

In its sample, this clonotype was seen many times. The chain couples TRBV3-1 to TRBJ2-7; TRBD2 agrees at 12 bases. This CDR3 is 15 amino acids long. From germline, CDR1 is LGHDT and CDR2 YNNKEL (reference sequence). Trimming removed 6 bases from V and 3 bases from J; junction bases left unmatched: 6. The CDR3 sequence: CASSGLAGQSYEQYF. CDR3 DNA: TGTGCCAGCAGTGGACTAGCGGGGCAGAGCTACGAGCAGTACTTC.

This clonotype showed up many times. V is TRBV12-3 or TRBV12-4 and J is TRBJ2-1; tentative D call: TRBD2 (6 bases). V dropped 5 bases and J dropped 0 bases, with 17 bases sitting between them. The CDR3 length is 17 residues. This CDR3 reads CASSPFSGVSSYNEQFF. Written as DNA, the CDR3 is TGTGCCAGCAGTCCATTTAGCGGAGTGAGCTCCTACAATGAGCAGTTCTTC.

This clonotype showed up many times. This chain joins TRBV27 and TRBJ1-6; tentative D call: TRBD1 (5 bases). Germline V gene lookup returns CDR1 MNHEY and CDR2 SMNVEV (reference sequence). V was cut by 3 bases and J by 5 bases, with 14 bases left in between. The CDR3 covers 16 residues. CDR3 bases: TGTGCCAGCAGTTTTGGCCGGGGCTCACATAATTCACCCCTCCACTTT. It is translated as CASSFGRGSHNSPLHF.

The table lists this clonotype with many counts. V gene TRBV5-1 combines with J gene TRBJ2-1; TRBD1 or TRBD2 may be the D gene (5 bases each). The CDR3 totals 13 residues. CDR1 and CDR2 from the germline V gene are SGHRS and YFSETQ. Trimming took 4 bases from V and 9 from J, leaving 14 bases between them. For the CDR3, the DNA is TGCGCCAGCAGCACGGGACCGACACCTGAGCAGTTCTTC. This codes for CASSTGPTPEQFF.

This clonotype was seen ten or more times. This chain connects TRBV24-1 to TRBJ2-5, with D possibly being TRBD1 or TRBD2 (5 bases each). Germline V CDR1 and CDR2: KGHDR, SFDVKD. Trimming took off 3 bases at V and 5 bases at J, with 15 bases between the two ends. This CDR3 has 15 amino acids. CDR3 sequence reads: CATSDRTGPYETQYF. CDR3 nucleotide sequence: TGTGCCACCAGTGATCGAACGGGACCCTATGAGACCCAGTACTTC.

This clonotype was detected only a few times. The chain uses TRBV7-2 and TRBJ2-7; 14 bases line up with TRBD2. The CDR3 spans 15 residues. Germline V gene lookup returns CDR1 SGHTA and CDR2 FQGNSA. With V trimmed by 7 bases and J by 6 bases, 8 bases remained unmatched. Here the CDR3 DNA reads TGTGCCAGCACTTCGGGACTAGCGGGAGAGGTCGAGCAGTACTTC. Protein sequence: CASTSGLAGEVEQYF.

This rearrangement joins TRBV12-3 or TRBV12-4 to TRBJ2-3; D might be TRBD2 (8 bases). This CDR3 is built from 19 residues. V was trimmed by 5 bases and J by 4 bases, leaving 28 bases between them. This CDR3 reads CASSPGGGQYFILPDTQYF. DNA for the CDR3: TGTGCCAGCAGTCCCGGGGGGGGACAGTATTTTATTCTCCCAGATACGCAGTATTTT.

V and J are TRBV10-3 and TRBJ1-5; 7 bases align to TRBD1. Germline V gene lookup returns CDR1 ENHRY and CDR2 SYGVKD. This CDR3 comprises 14 residues. V gave up 4 bases and J gave up 4 bases; unmatched junction bases: 4. The CDR3 here is CAISGDRNNQPQHF. CDR3 in DNA: TGTGCCATCAGTGGGGACAGAAATAATCAGCCCCAGCATTTT.

This clonotype was picked up many times. The J gene is TRBJ2-5, the V gene TRBV2; D might be TRBD2 (5 bases). Per the germline V gene, CDR1 is SNHLY and CDR2 is FYNNEI. Trimming took 6 bases from V and 0 from J, leaving 8 bases between them. CDR3 length: 13 amino acids. The CDR3 region is CASRGADQETQYF. The CDR3 coding sequence is TGTGCCAGCAGGGGAGCGGACCAAGAGACCCAGTACTTC.

The J gene is TRBJ2-4, the V gene TRBV3-1, with D unclear. CDR3 length: 12 amino acids. V lost 4 bases, J lost 10 bases, and 11 bases lay in between. CDR1 is LGHDT, CDR2 YNNKEL, per germline (reference sequence). The CDR3 DNA sequence: TGTGCCAGCAGCCCTGCGTCTGGGATTCAGTACTTC. Amino acids: CASSPASGIQYF. The full variable domain, in which reference TRBV3-1 and TRBJ2-4 provide the parts outside the CDR3, is DTAVSQTPKYLVTQMGNDKSIKCEQNLGHDTMYWYKQDSKKFLKIMFSYNNKELIINETVPNRFSPKSPDKAHLNLHINSLELGDSAVYFCASSPASGIQYFGAGTRLSVL.

This clonotype was seen only a few times. The chain recombines TRBV5-1 with TRBJ1-4; TRBD1 matches at 12 bases. The V gene end was trimmed by 4 bases and the J gene end by 7 bases; junction bases not matched to a gene: 5. The CDR3 spans 15 residues. Germline V gene lookup returns CDR1 SGHRS and CDR2 YFSETQ. CDR3 sequence (DNA): TGCGCCAGCAGCAGCGGGACAGGGGGCGGTGAAAAACTGTTTTTT. Translating gives CASSSGTGGGEKLFF.

This clonotype was detected many times. This chain uses TRBV19 with TRBJ1-4; D remains ambiguous. Trimming took off 4 bases at V and 8 bases at J, with 20 bases between the two ends. This CDR3 contains 16 residues. Germline loops: CDR1 LNHDA, CDR2 SQIVND (reference sequence). CDR3 nucleotides: TGTGCCAGTAGTACCCCCGGGCGAACGACCCGAGAAAAACTGTTTTTT. It yields the protein CASSTPGRTTREKLFF.